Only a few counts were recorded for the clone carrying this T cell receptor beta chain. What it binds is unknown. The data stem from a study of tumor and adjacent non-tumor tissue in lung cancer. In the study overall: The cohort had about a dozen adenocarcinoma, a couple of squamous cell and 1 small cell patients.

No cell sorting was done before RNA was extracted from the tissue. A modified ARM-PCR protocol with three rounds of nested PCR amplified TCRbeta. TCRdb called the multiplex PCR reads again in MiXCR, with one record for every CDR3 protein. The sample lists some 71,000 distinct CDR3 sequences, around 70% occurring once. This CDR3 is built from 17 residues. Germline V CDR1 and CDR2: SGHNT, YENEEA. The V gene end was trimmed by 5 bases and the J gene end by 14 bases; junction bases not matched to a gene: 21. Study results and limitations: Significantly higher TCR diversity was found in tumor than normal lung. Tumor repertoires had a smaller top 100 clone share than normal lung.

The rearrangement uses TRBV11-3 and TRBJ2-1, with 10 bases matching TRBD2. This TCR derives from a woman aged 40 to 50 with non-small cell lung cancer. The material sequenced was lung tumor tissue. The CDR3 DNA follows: TGTGCCAGCAGCCCGCAAAATCTAGCGGGGGTTGACAATAAGGAGTTCTTC. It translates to CASSPQNLAGVDNKEFF.